This T cell receptor beta chain was recorded in a study of blood T cell repertoires in COVID-19. Sequencing used immunoSEQ multiplex PCR; TCRdb keeps in-frame clones, though not all of them. In the table there are 400,000 to 500,000 clones, roughly 88% of which are singletons. A COVID-19 case was met by exposed participants within 2 weeks before study entry. Germline assignment: CDR1 SGHAT and CDR2 FQNNGV. The CDR3 loop spans 15 amino acids. V lost 3 bases, J lost 2 bases, and 0 bases stayed unmatched. Sample: PBMCs or T cells enriched from blood (not recorded which). The sequence derives from a woman under 30 who had been exposed to COVID-19. V and J are TRBV11-2 and TRBJ2-1; TRBD2 matches at 11 bases. CDR3 region: CASSLTSGTYNEQFF. CDR3 sequence (DNA): TGTGCCAGCAGCTTGACTAGCGGGACCTACAATGAGCAGTTCTTC. Full variable domain (rest looked up from reference TRBV11-2 and TRBJ2-1): EAGVAQSPRYKIIEKRQSVAFWCNPISGHATLYWYQQILGQGPKLLIQFQNNGVVDDSQLPKDRFSAERLKGVDSTLKIQPAKLEDSAVYLCASSLTSGTYNEQFFGPGTRLTVL.